These 21 T cell receptor beta chains originate from one sample sequenced in a study of T cells after yellow fever vaccination. In TCRdb, the 5' RACE reads were re-called with MiXCR into one record per CDR3 protein. The table shows about 260,000 distinct CDR3 sequences, with around 5.2% occurring only once. Here the sequenced sample was CD4+ T cells sorted from PBMCs, taken on the day of the yellow fever booster vaccination. These receptors were obtained from a man aged 18 to 29 who received the YFV17D yellow fever vaccine.

This clonotype came up many times. The chain is built from TRBV20-1 and TRBJ2-4, with 10 bases that match TRBD2. CDR3 length: 15 amino acids. Germline trimming cut 3 bases from V and 3 bases from J; bases unmatched to any gene: 5. CDR1 and CDR2 from the germline V gene are DFQATT and SNEGSKA (reference sequence). The CDR3 coding sequence is TGCAGTGCTAGTAACAGCGGGGGGGTCAAAAACATTCAGTACTTC. The encoded protein is CSASNSGGVKNIQYF.

The chain has TRBV7-2 and TRBJ1-2; 10 nucleotides agree with TRBD1. Germline values: CDR1 SGHTA, CDR2 FQGNSA. The CDR3 has 14 amino acids. Losses at the gene ends were 4 bases for V and 5 bases for J; bases not matched to a gene: 4. CDR3 DNA: TGTGCCAGCAGCTCCCCGGGACAGGGGTATGGCTACACCTTC. Residues: CASSSPGQGYGYTF.

There are many counts of this clonotype. Here the CDR3 omits its conserved ending phenylalanine or tryptophan, so a read error is the likely source. The V and J genes are TRBV6-5 and TRBJ2-7; D is possibly TRBD1 (6 bases). Trimming took off 8 bases at V and 3 bases at J, with 11 bases between the two ends. This CDR3 has 12 residues. CDR1 is MNHEY, CDR2 SVGAGI, per germline. For the CDR3, the DNA is TGTGCCAGCCCTATCAGGGGCTACGAGCAGTACGAC. This translates into CASPIRGYEQYD.

This clonotype has just a few counts. The chain couples TRBV15 to TRBJ1-2; D uncertain. Germline V lookup: CDR1 LNHNV, CDR2 YYDKDF (reference sequence). V was trimmed by 0 bases and J by 4 bases, leaving 3 bases between them. This CDR3 has 12 amino acids. The CDR3 coding sequence is TGTGCCACCAGCAGAGATTTCTATGGCTACACCTTC. Translated: CATSRDFYGYTF. The full variable domain, its missing parts supplied by reference TRBV15 and TRBJ1-2, is DAMVIQNPRYQVTQFGKPVTLSCSQTLNHNVMYWYQQKSSQAPKLLFHYYDKDFNNEADTPDNFQSRRPNTSFCFLDIRSPGLGDTAMYLCATSRDFYGYTFGSGTRLTVV.

The chain links TRBV19 to TRBJ2-5; D is unresolved. The CDR3 consists of 11 residues. Germline-derived CDR1 and CDR2 are LNHDA and SQIVND (reference sequence). The V end lost 3 bases, the J end lost 6 bases, and 5 bases lay between the germline ends. The CDR3 region has the DNA TGTGCCAGTAGTATTGGGAAGACCCAGTACTTC. This translates into CASSIGKTQYF. Variable domain in full (rest from reference TRBV19 and TRBJ2-5): DGGITQSPKYLFRKEGQNVTLSCEQNLNHDAMYWYRQDPGQGLRLIYYSQIVNDFQKGDIAEGYSVSREKKESFPLTVTSAQKNPTAFYLCASSIGKTQYFGPGTRLLVL.

Notes on this clonotype: A clone one base away is much larger, so this may be a read error. The chain has TRBV6-4 and TRBJ2-5, with 7 bases fitting TRBD2. Germline V gives CDR1 MRHNA, CDR2 SNTAGT. The CDR3 totals 14 residues. V gave up 0 bases and J gave up 4 bases; unmatched junction bases: 2. This CDR3 reads CASSDSSGGETQYF. Written as DNA, the CDR3 is TGTGCCAGCAGTGACTCGTCGGGGGGAGAGACCCAGTACTTC.

The V and J genes are TRBV21-1 and TRBJ2-1; no DNA check was done on the table's D call, TRBD2. TRBV21-1 is shown as a pseudogene. The CDR3 sequence is 17 residues long. CDR3 in amino acids: CASSKGPTRPLFHEQFF. The CDR3 bases are TGTGCCAGCAGCAAAGGGCCCACTAGACCGCTTTTTCATGAGCAGTTCTTC.

V is TRBV10-3 and J is TRBJ2-5, with D possibly matching TRBD1 (6 bases). From germline, CDR1 is ENHRY and CDR2 SYGVKD. V was cut by 7 bases and J by 3 bases, with 12 bases left in between. This CDR3 is 13 amino acids long. DNA of the CDR3: TGTGCCATCAATAAGGGACATGAAGAGACCCAGTACTTC. Its protein is CAINKGHEETQYF.

In this sample, this clonotype turned up many times. V is TRBV5-1 and J is TRBJ2-7, with TRBD1 identical over 12 bases. In germline, CDR1 is SGHRS, CDR2 YFSETQ. Germline trimming cut 5 bases from V and 2 bases from J; bases unmatched to any gene: 11. This CDR3 has 17 residues. Written as DNA, the CDR3 is TGCGCCAGCAGTAGACGGGACAGGGGGCGTGGGGCCTACGAGCAGTACTTC. Its translation is CASSRRDRGRGAYEQYF. The variable domain in full, completed from reference TRBV5-1 and TRBJ2-7, reads KAGVTQTPRYLIKTRGQQVTLSCSPISGHRSVSWYQQTPGQGLQFLFEYFSETQRNKGNFPGRFSGRQFSNSRSEMNVSTLELGDSALYLCASSRRDRGRGAYEQYFGPGTRLTVT.

CDR3 sequence: CSARRGPTYEQYV. CDR3 bases: TGCAGTGCGAGACGGGGACCAACCTACGAGCAGTACGTC. V usage is TRBV20-1 and J usage is TRBJ2-7; perhaps D is TRBD1 or TRBD2 (5 bases each). Trimming pared 6 bases from V and 2 bases from J, leaving 14 bases between. The CDR3 sequence is 13 residues long. Germline loops: CDR1 DFQATT, CDR2 SNEGSKA (reference sequence).

This clonotype was detected ten times or more. This chain connects TRBV5-1 to TRBJ2-5, with D unresolved. V was trimmed by 4 bases and J by 1 base, leaving 14 bases between them. The germline V gene has CDR1 SGHRS and CDR2 YFSETQ. This CDR3 has 15 amino acids. The CDR3 DNA follows: TGCGCCAGCAGCCCCGGCCATGGCAGCCAAGAGACCCAGTACTTC. It yields the protein CASSPGHGSQETQYF.

This clonotype was seen more than once but under ten times. This chain uses TRBV20-1 with TRBJ2-7; weak D call: TRBD1 (6 bases). The CDR3 has 16 residues. Trimming removed 3 bases from V and 1 base from J, with 19 bases in between. CDR1 and CDR2 from the germline V gene are DFQATT and SNEGSKA (reference sequence). For the CDR3, the DNA is TGCAGTGCTAGCCCCCCACCCGGGACACCTTCCTACGAGCAGTACGTC. This gives the protein CSASPPPGTPSYEQYV.

This clonotype appeared a few times. The chain is built from TRBV7-2 and TRBJ2-3, with unresolved D. V gave up 0 bases and J gave up 2 bases, with 6 bases separating them. CDR1 is SGHTA and CDR2 is FQGNSA in the germline V gene. This CDR3 region has 14 residues. In DNA, the CDR3 is TGTGCCAGCAGCTTAGCGGGGTACACAGATACGCAGTATTTT. This gives the protein CASSLAGYTDTQYF.

This clonotype was seen repeatedly, ten times or more. The CDR3 spells CASTSGGREAEQFF. CDR3 nucleotide sequence: TGTGCCAGCACCTCGGGGGGCCGGGAGGCTGAGCAGTTCTTC. The V gene is TRBV18, the J gene TRBJ2-1, with TRBD2 as a possible D gene (7 bases). CDR1 KGHSH and CDR2 LQKENI come from the germline V gene. Trimming shortened V by 8 bases and J by 9 bases, and 20 bases separated the two germline ends. The CDR3 length is 14 residues.

This clonotype occurred a few times. The chain combines TRBV28 with TRBJ1-2, with 9 bases aligning to TRBD1. V lost 8 bases, J lost 3 bases, and 7 bases stayed unmatched. The CDR3 totals 14 residues. Germline CDR1 is MDHEN and CDR2 is SYDVKM. The CDR3 DNA sequence: TGTGCCAGCGTCGGGGGACAGGGCCACTATGGCTACACCTTC. Protein sequence: CASVGGQGHYGYTF.

V gene TRBV7-3 combines with J gene TRBJ1-2; no firm D call. Germline-derived CDR1 and CDR2 are SGHTA and FQGTGA. Trimming stripped 2 bases from V and 6 bases from J, with 13 bases between. There are 14 residues in the CDR3. The CDR3 nucleotides are TGTGCCAGCAGCTTAGGCTCGGGGATGGATGGCTACACCTTC. Amino acids: CASSLGSGMDGYTF.

The chain joins TRBV5-1 to TRBJ1-1; 11 bases are shared with TRBD1. The V gene's germline CDR1 is SGHRS and CDR2 YFSETQ. Trimming cost V 1 base and J 7 bases; bases outside gene matches: 9. The CDR3 consists of 16 residues. The CDR3 DNA reads as TGCGCCAGCAGCTTGAGGACAGGGGGCGGGCAGGTTGAAGCTTTCTTT. Translation: CASSLRTGGGQVEAFF. Supplemented by reference TRBV5-1 and TRBJ1-1, the full variable domain reads KAGVTQTPRYLIKTRGQQVTLSCSPISGHRSVSWYQQTPGQGLQFLFEYFSETQRNKGNFPGRFSGRQFSNSRSEMNVSTLELGDSALYLCASSLRTGGGQVEAFFGQGTRLTVV.

The chain carries TRBV10-1 and TRBJ2-2; D may match TRBD1 or TRBD2 (6 bases each). CDR3 size: 16 residues. The V end lost 5 bases, the J end lost 4 bases, and 17 bases lay between the germline ends. From germline, CDR1 is WNHNN and CDR2 SYGVQD (reference sequence). CDR3 sequence: CASSNPGAQGTGELFF. DNA of the CDR3: TGCGCCAGCAGTAACCCGGGGGCCCAGGGCACCGGGGAGCTGTTTTTT.

This clonotype was seen ten or more times. The V call is TRBV6-5, the J call TRBJ2-7; perhaps TRBD2 as D (7 bases). Germline CDR1 MNHEY, CDR2 SVGAGI. The V and J ends lost 5 bases and 4 bases respectively, with 18 bases between them. This CDR3 region has 15 residues. This chain's CDR3 is CASSTPGGAAYEQYF. DNA of the CDR3: TGTGCCAGCAGTACCCCGGGGGGCGCCGCTTACGAGCAGTACTTC.

The rearrangement links TRBV6-5 to TRBJ1-1; D is ambiguous. Trimming removed 6 bases at V and 3 bases at J, with 8 bases between. Germline CDR1 is MNHEY and CDR2 is SVGAGI. The CDR3 consists of 12 residues. The CDR3 DNA reads TGTGCCAGCAGGGCCTTCGACACTGAAGCTTTCTTT. Translated: CASRAFDTEAFF.

V and J are TRBV30 and TRBJ1-2; the D is unclear. Germline V CDR1 and CDR2: GTSNPN, SVGIG (reference sequence). This CDR3 has 10 residues. V gave up 5 bases and J gave up 7 bases, with 8 bases separating them. CDR3: CAWREFGYTF. In DNA form, the CDR3 reads TGTGCCTGGCGAGAGTTTGGCTACACCTTC.